The T cell receptor (beta chain) described here comes from a study of T cell responses to AZD1222 COVID-19 vaccine. Study-wide background: Analyses pooled second doses at about 4 or about 12 weeks. Study findings and constraints: A rise in Spike-specific TCR breadth and depth followed two AZD1222 doses. In a largely white British group with more females than males, clonal diversity was possibly underestimated.

TCRdb keeps only in-frame clones here, not all; method: immunoSEQ multiplex PCR. In the table there are 95,000 to 100,000 clones, around nine tenths of which are singletons. Germline CDR1 is MDHEN and CDR2 is SYDVKM. Unmatched junction bases numbered 11, after V lost 6 bases and J lost 4 bases. The CDR3 contains 16 residues. On this clone itself: The antigen is unknown.

V usage is TRBV28 and J usage is TRBJ2-7; TRBD2 matches 11 bases. Sequences were derived from peripheral blood, sampled on day 0 of AZD1222 vaccination. The TCR originated in an adult in good health. The CDR3 nucleotides are TGTGCCAGCAGCCTGACTAGCGGGACGTACCCTTACGAGCAGTACTTC. It specifies CASSLTSGTYPYEQYF.